This is a list of T cell receptor beta chains from one sample in a study of blood T cell repertoires in COVID-19. Assay used: immunoSEQ multiplex PCR; TCRdb lists only in-frame clones, some missing. There are tens of thousands of clones in the sample; about 74% occur only once, and 28% lies in the top ten. Sequences were obtained from peripheral blood. The receptors stem from an elderly woman with acute or convalescent COVID-19. Both conserved end residues are part of each CDR3. A D gene is named only where the DNA matches it firmly. Size values are once, few and many counts, or a class for expanded clones, and some rows have none.

>TRBJ2-1|NA|TRBD2|TRBV11-3
TGTGCCAGCAGCTCGACTAGCGGATACAATGAGCAGTTCTTC
CASSSTSGYNEQFF
>TRBJ2-2|NA|NA|TRBV28
TGTGCCAGCAGTTTAGGGGCAGGGAAGTTTTTT
CASSLGAGKFF
>TRBJ2-7|NA|NA|TRBV28
TGTGCCAGCAGTATGTCGCAGGGTATCTTCACTGAGCAGTACTTC
CASSMSQGIFTEQYF
>TRBJ1-6|NA|NA|TRBV6-5
TGTGCCAGCAGTCTTTATAATTCACCCCTCCACTTT
CASSLYNSPLHF
>TRBJ2-5|few|NA|TRBV2
TGTGCCAGCGAGGTGAAAAGAGAGGCCCAGTACTTC
CASEVKREAQYF
>TRBJ2-1|NA|NA|TRBV3-1/TRBV3-2
TGTGCCAGCAGCCAAGATCGAAACGGCTACAATGAGCAGTTCTTC
CASSQDRNGYNEQFF
>TRBJ2-5|NA|NA|TRBV27
TGTGCCAGCAGTTCGAGGCAGCCCTCAAACCCCCAGTACTTC
CASSSRQPSNPQYF
>TRBJ2-1|NA|TRBD2|TRBV6-6
TGTGCCAGCAGTTACTTCACGAGCGGGAGAGACAATGAGCAGTTCTTC
CASSYFTSGRDNEQFF
>TRBJ1-5|NA|TRBD1|TRBV28
TGTGCCAGCAGGATGGACAGGGGGGAGCCCCAGCATTTT
CASRMDRGEPQHF
>TRBJ1-4|NA|NA|TRBV6-5
TGTGCCAGCAGTTTGTCGGACAGCCTTAATGAAAAACTGTTTTTT
CASSLSDSLNEKLFF
>TRBJ1-2|NA|TRBD1|TRBV4-3
TGCGCCAGCAGCCCCAGGGGGCGATACTATGGCTACACCTTC
CASSPRGRYYGYTF
>TRBJ1-1|NA|NA|TRBV9
TGTGCCAGCAGCGTAGTAGGACAGACTATGAACACTGAAGCTTTCTTT
CASSVVGQTMNTEAFF
>TRBJ2-7|NA|TRBD1|TRBV7-6
TGTGCCAGCAGCTTAAGGGGGCAACGGGACTACGAGCAGTACTTC
CASSLRGQRDYEQYF
>TRBJ2-1|once|TRBD2|TRBV10-3
TGTGCCATCAGTGAGGGGGCTAGCGGCTCCTACAATGAGCAGTTCTTC
CAISEGASGSYNEQFF
>TRBJ2-7|once|TRBD2|TRBV6-5
TGTGCCAGCAGTTGGCTAGCGGGAGAGGGGGTCTACGAGCAGTACTTC
CASSWLAGEGVYEQYF
>TRBJ2-3|NA|TRBD2|TRBV15
TGTGCCACCAGCAGAGATCGGACTAGCGGTACGCAGTATTTT
CATSRDRTSGTQYF
>TRBJ1-1|NA|NA|TRBV5-1
TGCGCCAGCAGCTTTTCCGGGGGTTGGAACACTGAAGCTTTCTTT
CASSFSGGWNTEAFF